This T cell receptor (beta chain) comes out of a study of cytomegalovirus exposure and HLA in healthy donors (dated by TCRdb to about 2017). Background for the entire study: According to an earlier analysis of a few hundred of the donors, 150 million to 200 million T cells yielded over 90 million unique TCR beta sequences and 276 Gb of sequence data. An early release covering just under 650 HLA-typed donors comprised approximately 290 gigabases of sequencing data and approximately 80 million unique TCR sequences. Among the roughly 400 genotyped donors, roughly 80% belonged to the genetic ancestry cluster associated with self-reported Caucasian donors. The study was designed to test whether signatures of past pathogen exposure could be identified by cataloging public T cell receptors. The T cell repertoires of 700 or so subjects were profiled by immunosequencing and related to cytomegalovirus serostatus. Along with the roughly 670-subject first cohort, a separate validation cohort of over a hundred different subjects was used. To predict cytomegalovirus infection status, the study combined high-throughput TCR immunosequencing, statistical association of individual TCRs with disease status, and machine learning. In a later analysis, previously published TCR beta repertoires from roughly 710 donors were re-analyzed and high-resolution HLA genotyping was added so that TCR occurrence patterns could be studied. The later analysis used no new phenotypic data to find candidate immune exposures, relying instead on TCR beta sequences and their occurrence across donors. An earlier analysis of some 500 of the donors applied high-throughput TCR beta sequencing to assess whether each TCR beta V gene segment acted as functional or pseudogenic. Donor age, sex, ethnicity and CMV serostatus were collected together with the repertoire data. A later genetic analysis used genome-wide SNP genotypes for about three fifths of the 666 donors, treating that subset as a discovery cohort. Every discovery cohort repertoire had been produced on one sequencing platform. Class I and class II HLA loci were covered by the typing at four-digit resolution. The number of donors typed differed by locus, with 629-630 for A, B, C, DRB1 and DQB1, more than 500 for DQA1, approximately 570 for DPA1, and under 490 for DPB1. Because of strong linkage in the cohort, roughly five DR-DQ haplotypes were treated as single units for association and clustering. Across some 400 genotyped donors of the cohort, an average of about 240,000 unique TCR beta nucleotide sequences per donor were sequenced, and 15% to 20% of those sequences were non-productive.

Library preparation employed the immunoSEQ multiplex PCR assay. A mixture of 60 forward primers for TCR Vbeta segments and 13 reverse primers for TCR Jbeta segments was used in the multiplex PCR. The CDR3 region of rearranged TCR beta genes was amplified from genomic DNA by a multiplex PCR assay. The Illumina HiSeq System was used to sequence the amplified TCR beta libraries as 87-base-pair reads. Per the authors' processing: A later analysis tallied roughly 78 million unique TCR beta chains across the 650 to 750 repertoires, and about 10 million of those chains were shared by two or more donors. To remove PCR and sequencing errors, raw reads were error-corrected and collapsed into unique sequences using a nearest-neighbor algorithm that merged closely related sequences. CDR3 sequences were aligned to IMGT reference sequences to assign V, D and J gene segments. Each retained sequence needed at least a six-nucleotide match to both a V gene segment and a J gene segment. Rearrangements were classified as productive when the CDR3 lacked stop codons and remained in frame with V and J, and all other rearrangements were classified as non-productive. Following IMGT convention, CDR3 was defined as the stretch from the second conserved V-encoded cysteine to the conserved J-encoded phenylalanine. The earlier analysis of about 570 of the donors excluded any sequence lacking an unambiguous match to a single V gene segment. An earlier analysis of 500 to 600 of the donors classified V segments as functional when productive rearrangements were above 56.7% and as segregating when the standard deviation between donors was above 5%. A statistical classification framework was built for diagnosing cytomegalovirus status from the catalog of TCR beta chain sequences. In a later analysis, TCR nucleotide sequences were compared against IMGT/GENE-DB human TR gene sequences so that V and J genes could be assigned. The TCRdist pipeline was used in a later analysis to assign CDR3 sequences and most-parsimonious VDJ recombination scenarios. A later analysis defined each TCR beta chain by its CDR3 amino acid sequence plus V-gene family, and excluded reads lacking a unique V-gene family. In a later analysis, 500 to 650 highly shared, low-generation-probability nucleotide sequences were removed to address suspected cross-contamination and a sequencing artifact. In a later analysis, a clonal expansion index was calculated for each public chain from normalized within-repertoire ranks of inferred template counts. In a later analysis, generation probabilities were computed with a VDJ recombination model fitted to out-of-frame rearrangements, and the resulting probabilities were checked against IGoR. In a later analysis, hypergeometric tests were used to score TCR-TCR, TCR-HLA and TCR-CMV co-occurrence, with a repertoire-size bias correction applied to TCR pairs. In a later analysis, false discovery rates were estimated by permuting HLA or CMV assignments 20 times. In a later analysis, co-occurring TCRs were grouped using DBSCAN, and TCRdist sequence similarity was added for clustering within HLA-allele-positive subsets. Repertoires with fewer than 30,000 or more than 120,000 public chains were left out of co-occurrence clustering, as were five repertoires with anomalous nucleotide sharing. TCRdb took this table from immuneACCESS and kept in-frame rearrangements with V and J called. Such tables lack part of the clones; where checked against another copy, unresolved V genes explain under half of the gap, and the rest is unexplained. The DNA was the basis for D and trimming; V, J and clone size are from that table. This sample comprises about 37,000 clones, 82% of them detected only once. The leading ten clones occupy about 10% of the sample.

Here is what the overall study found, with its caveats: A later analysis associated 15,000 to 20,000 TCR beta sequences with specific HLA alleles at a false discovery rate of 0.05. A further reported finding was that TCR beta sequences accurately predicted the HLA-A and HLA-B alleles for most subjects in the first cohort. Presence/absence analyses assumed roughly uniform sequencing depth across donors, an assumption that may not hold. Several of the top co-occurrence clusters appeared to be linked to parvovirus B19, influenza, CMV and Epstein-Barr virus, according to a later analysis. Strong co-occurrence of HLA alleles, especially DR and DQ, made assigning TCR associations to individual alleles difficult. The authors suggested that the approach could potentially be extended to other disease states and immunological phenotypes. Immune exposure information for the cohort was limited to CMV serostatus. In an earlier analysis of some 550 of the donors, most TCR beta V segments were observed in productive rearrangements about 90% or about 30% of the time, broadly matching IMGT annotations. Linkage disequilibrium might explain the correlated functional status among segregating V segments, but an unknown experimental factor could not be excluded. Across donors, most TCR sequences were observed very rarely, whereas some public TCRs were present in many individuals. Most CMV-associated TCR beta chains appeared to be HLA-restricted in a later analysis, and the HLA associations seemed to be driven largely by CMV exposure. In a later analysis, HLA-associated TCR beta chains showed more clonal expansion and lower generation probabilities than non-associated chains that were equally common. A few of the identified cytomegalovirus-associated TCR beta chains were confirmed in vitro to be specific for cytomegalovirus antigens. A total of 164 TCR beta chains were listed by the study as associated with cytomegalovirus. This cohort had only TCR beta chains sequenced, and the lack of alpha or paired-chain data limited which features could be detected. In a later genetic analysis, a missense DCLRE1C variant was associated with V-gene and J-gene trimming of TCR beta chains, and the association was replicated in an independent cohort. According to a later genetic analysis, donors in an Asian-associated ancestry cluster had fewer N-insertions in productive TCRs than the roughly 670-donor mean. A cluster of highly shared sequence variants was judged likely to represent a technical artifact of the sequencing pipeline. Because some donors lacked HLA typing at each locus, the association tests relied only on the typed subset. Cytomegalovirus status was reported to be diagnosed by the classifier with high specificity and sensitivity in both the original and validation cohorts. Because counts were too low, roughly 17 rarely observed V segments, including chromosome 9 orphons, were left out of the earlier analysis of over 550 of the donors. A later analysis found that TCR association rates varied across HLA loci, with DRB1 alleles showing the most associated TCRs and HLA-C alleles the fewest.

Worth noting for this clone: Its antigen has not been determined. The record has no base qualities; no much larger clone is one base away.

The cohort was made up of 650 to 700 healthy bone marrow donors. All cohort members were sampled while nominally healthy, although unrecorded immune exposures were likely present. The donor tested CMV seropositive and was one of the 289 seropositive cohort members. A peripheral blood sample was collected from each donor, and TCR beta sequencing was performed on peripheral blood mononuclear cells. Genomic DNA was extracted from the blood cell samples with the Qiagen DNeasy Blood Extraction Kit. The specimen was PBMCs. The origin of this receptor is a woman aged 18-29 years in good health and CMV-seropositive.

This receptor carries the CDR3 CASSYQEHYGYTF. The DNA sequence is as follows: TGTGCCAGCAGCTACCAGGAACACTATGGCTACACCTTC. Recombination linked TRBV5-4 to TRBJ1-2, with an unclear D gene assignment. V is clipped by 3 bases and J by 3 bases, and the sequence between their germline boundaries is 9 bases long. The CDR3 covers 13 residues, taking in both the cysteine and the phenylalanine. CDR3 DNA only is kept here, 39 bases in frame from base 1. The germline V gene (reference sequence) provides CDR1 SGHNT and CDR2 YYREEE.